These T cell receptor beta chains were read from a single sample in a study of radiotherapy plus CTLA-4 blockade in lung cancer. Some clones are missing from TCRdb's copy, which holds only in-frame ones; the method was immunoSEQ multiplex PCR. Among about 84,000 clones listed, 55% to 75% were seen once. Sequenced material: peripheral blood, taken from a patient treated with radiotherapy plus ipilimumab. The receptors were gathered from a human donor with non-small cell lung cancer that progressed on radiotherapy plus ipilimumab. Each CDR3 is given with its conserved first and last residue. The D gene is left open where the match is weak.

v_call: TRBV30
j_call: TRBJ2-3
cdr3_length: 14
d_call: -
cdr3_aa: CAWSVQVRPDTQYF

v_call: TRBV27
j_call: TRBJ2-3
cdr3_length: 15
d_call: -
cdr3_aa: CASLRWGSSTDTQYF

v_call: TRBV29-1
j_call: TRBJ2-7
cdr3_length: 12
d_call: -
cdr3_aa: CSVEVYRTEQYF

v_call: TRBV5-1
j_call: TRBJ2-3
cdr3_length: 15
d_call: -
cdr3_aa: CASSWGPASTDTQYF

v_call: TRBV7-9
j_call: TRBJ1-2
cdr3_length: 13
d_call: -
cdr3_aa: CASETGLNYGYTF

v_call: TRBV4-2
j_call: TRBJ1-4
cdr3_length: 15
d_call: TRBD1
cdr3_aa: CASSQDQGAPEKLFF

v_call: TRBV10-3
j_call: TRBJ2-1
cdr3_length: 15
d_call: -
cdr3_aa: CAISFAGTRGNEQFF

v_call: TRBV10-2
j_call: TRBJ2-3
cdr3_length: 14
d_call: TRBD2
cdr3_aa: CASTTSGSTDTQYF

v_call: TRBV5-5
j_call: TRBJ1-4
cdr3_length: 14
d_call: TRBD1
cdr3_aa: CASSLEGQGVKLFF

v_call: TRBV10-2
j_call: TRBJ1-3
cdr3_length: 15
d_call: -
cdr3_aa: CASSESAGLGNTIYF

v_call: TRBV11-2
j_call: TRBJ2-5
cdr3_length: 11
d_call: -
cdr3_aa: CASSLQETQYF

v_call: TRBV5-5
j_call: TRBJ2-1
cdr3_length: 13
d_call: -
cdr3_aa: CASSLVHYNEQFF

v_call: TRBV5-6
j_call: TRBJ2-5
cdr3_length: 14
d_call: -
cdr3_aa: CASSFPLGQETQYF

v_call: TRBV6-5
j_call: TRBJ1-2
cdr3_length: 12
d_call: -
cdr3_aa: CASSEAPYGYTF

v_call: TRBV6-5
j_call: TRBJ2-3
cdr3_length: 14
d_call: TRBD2
cdr3_aa: CASSLSGGLDTQYF

v_call: TRBV28
j_call: TRBJ1-2
cdr3_length: 15
d_call: TRBD1
cdr3_aa: CASSFPTGAGYGYTF

v_call: TRBV15
j_call: TRBJ2-7
cdr3_length: 15
d_call: -
cdr3_aa: CATSRDSGVGGEQYF

v_call: TRBV28
j_call: TRBJ2-1
cdr3_length: 16
d_call: TRBD2
cdr3_aa: CASSLVASGTYNEQFF

v_call: TRBV6-6
j_call: TRBJ2-6
cdr3_length: 15
d_call: -
cdr3_aa: CASSYRGSGANVLTF

v_call: TRBV7-9
j_call: TRBJ1-1
cdr3_length: 18
d_call: TRBD1
cdr3_aa: CASSRSRGDRDRGTEAFF

v_call: TRBV7-2
j_call: TRBJ2-7
cdr3_length: 13
d_call: -
cdr3_aa: CASSYREHYEQYF

v_call: TRBV6-5
j_call: TRBJ1-3
cdr3_length: 13
d_call: TRBD1
cdr3_aa: CASSTGDGNTIYF

v_call: TRBV11-2
j_call: TRBJ2-3
cdr3_length: 17
d_call: -
cdr3_aa: CASSLDWPGELTDTQYF

v_call: TRBV28
j_call: TRBJ1-1
cdr3_length: 15
d_call: -
cdr3_aa: CASFEGPSKKAEAFF

v_call: TRBV2
j_call: TRBJ1-2
cdr3_length: 15
d_call: TRBD1
cdr3_aa: CASSESQGASYGYTF

v_call: TRBV7-6
j_call: TRBJ1-1
cdr3_length: 13
d_call: TRBD1
cdr3_aa: CASSFQGDTEAFF

v_call: TRBV6-1
j_call: TRBJ1-2
cdr3_length: 13
d_call: -
cdr3_aa: CASSPGGIYGYTF

v_call: TRBV4-3
j_call: TRBJ2-5
cdr3_length: 14
d_call: -
cdr3_aa: CASSQDSLMGTQYF

v_call: TRBV4-3
j_call: TRBJ2-3
cdr3_length: 17
d_call: TRBD2
cdr3_aa: CASSQEAVGTSSDTQYF

v_call: TRBV6-5
j_call: TRBJ1-1
cdr3_length: 14
d_call: TRBD1
cdr3_aa: CASNRQGTNTEAFF

v_call: TRBV7-3
j_call: TRBJ1-1
cdr3_length: 13
d_call: -
cdr3_aa: CASSLGSDTEAFF

v_call: TRBV25-1
j_call: TRBJ1-1
cdr3_length: 12
d_call: -
cdr3_aa: CAAGAGNTEAFF

v_call: TRBV19
j_call: TRBJ1-2
cdr3_length: 15
d_call: TRBD1
cdr3_aa: CASSIGETGGDGYTF

v_call: TRBV29-1
j_call: TRBJ1-2
cdr3_length: 13
d_call: TRBD1
cdr3_aa: CSVGGTGVGGYTF

v_call: TRBV4-2
j_call: TRBJ2-2
cdr3_length: 15
d_call: TRBD2
cdr3_aa: CASSLERGGGGELFF

v_call: TRBV4-3
j_call: TRBJ1-4
cdr3_length: 14
d_call: -
cdr3_aa: CASSPSGTNEKLFF

v_call: TRBV25-1
j_call: TRBJ1-1
cdr3_length: 14
d_call: TRBD1
cdr3_aa: CASRETGVNTEAFF

v_call: TRBV7-6
j_call: TRBJ2-5
cdr3_length: 13
d_call: TRBD2
cdr3_aa: CASERGNQETQYF

v_call: TRBV2
j_call: TRBJ2-7
cdr3_length: 14
d_call: -
cdr3_aa: CASSAGTDSYEQYF

v_call: TRBV29-1
j_call: TRBJ1-4
cdr3_length: 12
d_call: TRBD1
cdr3_aa: CSVGDRGEKLFF

v_call: TRBV6-5
j_call: TRBJ1-2
cdr3_length: 13
d_call: -
cdr3_aa: CASSPQDSYGYTF

v_call: TRBV27
j_call: TRBJ1-6
cdr3_length: 12
d_call: -
cdr3_aa: CASSFVNSPLHF

v_call: TRBV6-5
j_call: TRBJ1-2
cdr3_length: 15
d_call: -
cdr3_aa: CASSYSQAGDYGYTF

v_call: TRBV12-5
j_call: TRBJ2-5
cdr3_length: 12
d_call: -
cdr3_aa: CASGPGGETQYF

v_call: TRBV7-6
j_call: TRBJ2-7
cdr3_length: 12
d_call: -
cdr3_aa: CASSLAVREQYF

v_call: TRBV28
j_call: TRBJ1-3
cdr3_length: 16
d_call: -
cdr3_aa: CASSLPMGGAGNTIYF

v_call: TRBV4-2
j_call: TRBJ2-1
cdr3_length: 15
d_call: -
cdr3_aa: CASSHGDGSRWEQFF

v_call: TRBV4-1
j_call: TRBJ2-1
cdr3_length: 14
d_call: -
cdr3_aa: CASSQGASYNEQFF

v_call: TRBV11-1
j_call: TRBJ2-1
cdr3_length: 14
d_call: -
cdr3_aa: CASSLADSYNEQFF

v_call: TRBV27
j_call: TRBJ2-5
cdr3_length: 14
d_call: -
cdr3_aa: CASSLIGNQETQYF

v_call: TRBV13
j_call: TRBJ1-5
cdr3_length: 15
d_call: -
cdr3_aa: CASSLGRNSNQPQHF

v_call: TRBV18
j_call: TRBJ2-7
cdr3_length: 13
d_call: TRBD2
cdr3_aa: CASSPVGGYEQYF

v_call: TRBV27
j_call: TRBJ1-2
cdr3_length: 14
d_call: -
cdr3_aa: CASSWDGLGYGYTF

v_call: TRBV19
j_call: TRBJ1-1
cdr3_length: 17
d_call: -
cdr3_aa: CASSIAYHQGRNTEAFF